These 22 T cell receptor beta chains share one sample of origin, sequenced in a study of blood T cell repertoires in COVID-19. Only in-frame clones appear in the TCRdb table, and some are missing; sequencing was by immunoSEQ multiplex PCR. The sample yields under 200,000 clones, approximately 80% seen once. Sample: PBMCs or T cells enriched from blood (not recorded which). These receptors were collected from a man in his fifties or sixties who had recovered from COVID-19.

The V and J genes are TRBV9 and TRBJ1-2; D unclear. V lost 0 bases and J 8 bases, leaving 11 bases between the germline ends. Germline loops: CDR1 SGDLS, CDR2 YYNGEE. This CDR3 is 13 amino acids long. The CDR3 protein is CASSVAALGGYTF. The DNA of the CDR3 is TGTGCCAGCAGCGTAGCGGCCCTCGGGGGCTACACCTTC.

The chain uses TRBV5-1 and TRBJ2-7; no firm D call. This CDR3 spans 12 amino acids. Germline CDR1 reads SGHRS; CDR2 reads YFSETQ. V shed 5 bases and J shed 2 bases, with 8 bases lying between them. The chain's CDR3 is CASRAGTYEQYF. The CDR3 DNA follows: TGCGCCAGCAGGGCAGGCACCTACGAGCAGTACTTC.

This clone was counted a single time. The CDR3 DNA is TGTGCCAGCAGCCAGGACAGGGGGGTGGGGGAGCAGTACTTC. Protein: CASSQDRGVGEQYF. The chain combines TRBV6-6 with TRBJ2-7; 10 nucleotides align to TRBD1. Germline CDR1 MNHNY, CDR2 SVGAGI (reference sequence). CDR3 length: 14 amino acids. Unmatched junction bases numbered 9, after V lost 6 bases and J lost 7 bases.

In DNA, the CDR3 is TGTGCCAGCAGCTCCTCGGGGGGCACTGAAGCTTTCTTT. As protein: CASSSSGGTEAFF. The J gene is TRBJ1-1, the V gene TRBV7-3, with a weak D call TRBD1 (5 bases). Germline V gene data show CDR1 as SGHTA and CDR2 as FQGTGA. V lost 4 bases and J lost 4, with 10 bases in between. There are 13 residues in the CDR3.

This chain joins TRBV2 and TRBJ1-2; 8 nucleotides match TRBD1. This CDR3 spans 13 amino acids. The germline CDR1 and CDR2 sequences are SNHLY and FYNNEI. Trimming removed 4 bases from V and 6 bases from J; junction bases left unmatched: 4. The chain's CDR3 is CASSAGGLDGYTF. CDR3 nucleotide sequence: TGTGCCAGCAGTGCAGGGGGCTTGGATGGCTACACCTTC.

This clone was observed a few times. The V gene is TRBV7-9, the J gene TRBJ2-1, with TRBD2 matching over 8 bases. Germline V CDR1 and CDR2: SEHNR, FQNEAQ (reference sequence). V lost 2 bases, J lost 7 bases, and 7 bases stayed unmatched. The CDR3 sequence is 15 residues long. CDR3: CASSLRAGAGNEQFF. The CDR3 bases are TGTGCCAGCAGCTTACGAGCGGGAGCTGGAAATGAGCAGTTCTTC.

This chain links TRBV30 with TRBJ1-6, with 8 bases identical to TRBD1. The V segment lost 8 bases and the J segment 10 bases; nucleotides outside the gene matches: 10. Germline lookup yields CDR1 GTSNPN and CDR2 SVGIG (reference sequence). The CDR3 consists of 13 residues. The DNA for the CDR3 is TGTGCCGGCCAGGGGGCGGTACAGTCACCCCTCCACTTT. Translating gives CAGQGAVQSPLHF.

The chain uses TRBV25-1 and TRBJ1-1, with a weak D call TRBD1 (5 bases). This CDR3 is built from 13 residues. Trimming left V 7 bases short and J 4 bases short, with 13 bases between. CDR1 is MGHDK, CDR2 SYGVNS, per germline. CDR3 sequence: CASTTRGVTEAFF. Here the CDR3 DNA reads TGTGCCAGCACCACCCGGGGGGTCACTGAAGCTTTCTTT.

This clone has just one count. The gene calls are TRBV11-2 and TRBJ1-4, with 7 bases that match TRBD1. The CDR3 covers 13 residues. Trimming cost V 0 bases and J 8 bases; bases outside gene matches: 0. CDR1 and CDR2 (germline): SGHAT, FQNNGV. CDR3 region: CASSLETGEKLFF. The CDR3 DNA sequence: TGTGCCAGCAGCTTAGAGACAGGGGAAAAACTGTTTTTT.

The chain combines TRBV5-4 with TRBJ1-2, with 7 positions matching TRBD1. The CDR3 has 17 amino acids. Germline CDR1 is SGHNT and CDR2 is YYREEE (reference sequence). The V gene end was trimmed by 4 bases and the J gene end by 0 bases; junction bases not matched to a gene: 12. CDR3 amino acids: CASSVDRAVNSNYGYTF. The DNA of the CDR3 is TGTGCCAGCAGCGTTGACAGGGCGGTAAATTCTAACTATGGCTACACCTTC.

The CDR3 here is CASSTRTVYGYTF. CDR3 nucleotides: TGTGCCAGCAGTACCCGGACAGTCTATGGCTACACCTTC. The chain has TRBV28 and TRBJ1-2; D is perhaps TRBD1 (6 bases). This CDR3 is 13 amino acids long. The V end was cut by 5 bases, the J end by 4 bases, with 11 bases between. Germline-derived CDR1 and CDR2 are MDHEN and SYDVKM.

The chain combines TRBV4-1 with TRBJ2-5; perhaps TRBD2 as D (5 bases). The V end was cut by 2 bases, the J end by 6 bases, with 13 bases between. CDR3 length: 14 amino acids. In germline, CDR1 is MGHRA, CDR2 YSYEKL. The chain's CDR3 is CASSQSSSEKTQYF. The CDR3 nucleotides read TGCGCCAGCAGCCAAAGCAGTAGCGAAAAGACCCAGTACTTC.

The chain is built from TRBV7-6 and TRBJ1-6; D gene unclear. The germline CDR1 and CDR2 sequences are SGHVS and FNYEAQ. The CDR3 sequence is 16 residues long. The V end was cut by 5 bases, the J end by 8 bases, with 19 bases between. Here the CDR3 DNA reads TGTGCCAGCAGCCTCTCCGGTTCCGGAGGTGATTCACCCCTCCACTTT. As protein: CASSLSGSGGDSPLHF. Using reference TRBV7-6 and TRBJ1-6 for the parts outside the CDR3, the full variable domain is GAGVSQSPRYKVTKRGQDVALRCDPISGHVSLYWYRQALGQGPEFLTYFNYEAQQDKSGLPNDRFSAERPEGSISTLTIQRTEQRDSAMYRCASSLSGSGGDSPLHFGNGTRLTVT.

The chain links TRBV27 to TRBJ1-2; D gene unclear. CDR1 is MNHEY, CDR2 SMNVEV, per germline (reference sequence). The V end was cut by 3 bases, the J end by 2 bases, with 7 bases between. The CDR3 is made up of 13 amino acids. The CDR3 DNA follows: TGTGCCAGCAGTTTTCGGGAAAACTATGGCTACACCTTC. Translation: CASSFRENYGYTF.

This clone was found once. The J gene is TRBJ1-3, the V gene TRBV27, with D possibly TRBD1 on 5 matching bases. The CDR3 consists of 16 residues. Trimming shortened V by 3 bases and J by 2 bases, and 14 bases separated the two germline ends. Germline CDR1 reads MNHEY; CDR2 reads SMNVEV (reference sequence). Here the CDR3 reads CASSFTGVGTGNTIYF. The CDR3 DNA reads as TGTGCCAGCAGTTTTACAGGCGTGGGGACTGGAAACACCATATATTTT.

This chain links TRBV10-1 with TRBJ2-7; D is unresolved. Germline loops: CDR1 WNHNN, CDR2 SYGVQD (reference sequence). This CDR3 contains 14 residues. Trimming removed 7 bases from V and 0 bases from J, with 13 bases in between. DNA of the CDR3: TGCGCCAGCAAACACCAACCCCCCTCCTACGAGCAGTACTTC. This translates into CASKHQPPSYEQYF.

This clone showed up just once. The chain joins TRBV9 to TRBJ1-1; a weak D match, TRBD1 (6 bases). Trimming left V 4 bases short and J 13 bases short, with 14 bases between. The germline CDR1 and CDR2 sequences are SGDLS and YYNGEE. CDR3 length: 11 residues. Written as DNA, the CDR3 is TGTGCCAGCAGCCATGGACAGCCGCTTTTCTTT. Encoded protein: CASSHGQPLFF.

The rearrangement joins TRBV3-1 (or the pseudogene TRBV3-2) to TRBJ1-1; D possibly corresponds to TRBD1 (6 bases). Trimming took off 6 bases at V and 5 bases at J, with 13 bases between the two ends. Germline CDR1 is LGHDT and CDR2 is YNNKEL (reference sequence). This CDR3 has 13 amino acids. This CDR3 reads CASRITGQTEAFF. CDR3 nucleotides: TGTGCCAGCAGGATCACAGGGCAGACTGAAGCTTTCTTT.

This clone was counted once. The chain joins TRBV27 to TRBJ1-2; no definite D call. In germline, CDR1 is MNHEY, CDR2 SMNVEV (reference sequence). This CDR3 spans 14 amino acids. The ends were cut back, 5 bases at V and 2 bases at J, with 12 bases in the middle. The CDR3 DNA sequence: TGTGCCAGCAGTCCGCTTCACCGGAACTATGGCTACACCTTC. This encodes CASSPLHRNYGYTF.

J is TRBJ2-2 and V is TRBV6-4; 11 nucleotides match TRBD2. Germline V lookup: CDR1 MRHNA, CDR2 SNTAGT. The CDR3 runs to 16 residues. V lost 3 bases, J lost 0 bases, and 0 bases stayed unmatched. DNA of the CDR3: TGTGCCAGCAGTGAACTAGCGGGGGCGAACACCGGGGAGCTGTTTTTT. Protein sequence: CASSELAGANTGELFF.

The rearrangement links TRBV12-3 or TRBV12-4 to TRBJ2-7; the D gene is possibly TRBD2 (5 bases). This CDR3 has 13 residues. Trimming shortened V by 4 bases and J by 1 base, and 8 bases separated the two germline ends. CDR3 amino acids: CASSYDYSYEQYF. CDR3 bases: TGTGCCAGCAGTTACGACTATTCCTACGAGCAGTACTTC.

The V and J genes are TRBV20-1 and TRBJ2-5; D not certain. Looked up from germline, CDR1 is DFQATT and CDR2 is SNEGSKA (reference sequence). V was shortened by 3 bases and J by 3 bases, with 8 bases between the two germline ends. The CDR3 sequence is 12 residues long. CDR3 protein: CSASGIEETQYF. The CDR3 nucleotides read TGCAGTGCTAGTGGTATAGAAGAGACCCAGTACTTC.